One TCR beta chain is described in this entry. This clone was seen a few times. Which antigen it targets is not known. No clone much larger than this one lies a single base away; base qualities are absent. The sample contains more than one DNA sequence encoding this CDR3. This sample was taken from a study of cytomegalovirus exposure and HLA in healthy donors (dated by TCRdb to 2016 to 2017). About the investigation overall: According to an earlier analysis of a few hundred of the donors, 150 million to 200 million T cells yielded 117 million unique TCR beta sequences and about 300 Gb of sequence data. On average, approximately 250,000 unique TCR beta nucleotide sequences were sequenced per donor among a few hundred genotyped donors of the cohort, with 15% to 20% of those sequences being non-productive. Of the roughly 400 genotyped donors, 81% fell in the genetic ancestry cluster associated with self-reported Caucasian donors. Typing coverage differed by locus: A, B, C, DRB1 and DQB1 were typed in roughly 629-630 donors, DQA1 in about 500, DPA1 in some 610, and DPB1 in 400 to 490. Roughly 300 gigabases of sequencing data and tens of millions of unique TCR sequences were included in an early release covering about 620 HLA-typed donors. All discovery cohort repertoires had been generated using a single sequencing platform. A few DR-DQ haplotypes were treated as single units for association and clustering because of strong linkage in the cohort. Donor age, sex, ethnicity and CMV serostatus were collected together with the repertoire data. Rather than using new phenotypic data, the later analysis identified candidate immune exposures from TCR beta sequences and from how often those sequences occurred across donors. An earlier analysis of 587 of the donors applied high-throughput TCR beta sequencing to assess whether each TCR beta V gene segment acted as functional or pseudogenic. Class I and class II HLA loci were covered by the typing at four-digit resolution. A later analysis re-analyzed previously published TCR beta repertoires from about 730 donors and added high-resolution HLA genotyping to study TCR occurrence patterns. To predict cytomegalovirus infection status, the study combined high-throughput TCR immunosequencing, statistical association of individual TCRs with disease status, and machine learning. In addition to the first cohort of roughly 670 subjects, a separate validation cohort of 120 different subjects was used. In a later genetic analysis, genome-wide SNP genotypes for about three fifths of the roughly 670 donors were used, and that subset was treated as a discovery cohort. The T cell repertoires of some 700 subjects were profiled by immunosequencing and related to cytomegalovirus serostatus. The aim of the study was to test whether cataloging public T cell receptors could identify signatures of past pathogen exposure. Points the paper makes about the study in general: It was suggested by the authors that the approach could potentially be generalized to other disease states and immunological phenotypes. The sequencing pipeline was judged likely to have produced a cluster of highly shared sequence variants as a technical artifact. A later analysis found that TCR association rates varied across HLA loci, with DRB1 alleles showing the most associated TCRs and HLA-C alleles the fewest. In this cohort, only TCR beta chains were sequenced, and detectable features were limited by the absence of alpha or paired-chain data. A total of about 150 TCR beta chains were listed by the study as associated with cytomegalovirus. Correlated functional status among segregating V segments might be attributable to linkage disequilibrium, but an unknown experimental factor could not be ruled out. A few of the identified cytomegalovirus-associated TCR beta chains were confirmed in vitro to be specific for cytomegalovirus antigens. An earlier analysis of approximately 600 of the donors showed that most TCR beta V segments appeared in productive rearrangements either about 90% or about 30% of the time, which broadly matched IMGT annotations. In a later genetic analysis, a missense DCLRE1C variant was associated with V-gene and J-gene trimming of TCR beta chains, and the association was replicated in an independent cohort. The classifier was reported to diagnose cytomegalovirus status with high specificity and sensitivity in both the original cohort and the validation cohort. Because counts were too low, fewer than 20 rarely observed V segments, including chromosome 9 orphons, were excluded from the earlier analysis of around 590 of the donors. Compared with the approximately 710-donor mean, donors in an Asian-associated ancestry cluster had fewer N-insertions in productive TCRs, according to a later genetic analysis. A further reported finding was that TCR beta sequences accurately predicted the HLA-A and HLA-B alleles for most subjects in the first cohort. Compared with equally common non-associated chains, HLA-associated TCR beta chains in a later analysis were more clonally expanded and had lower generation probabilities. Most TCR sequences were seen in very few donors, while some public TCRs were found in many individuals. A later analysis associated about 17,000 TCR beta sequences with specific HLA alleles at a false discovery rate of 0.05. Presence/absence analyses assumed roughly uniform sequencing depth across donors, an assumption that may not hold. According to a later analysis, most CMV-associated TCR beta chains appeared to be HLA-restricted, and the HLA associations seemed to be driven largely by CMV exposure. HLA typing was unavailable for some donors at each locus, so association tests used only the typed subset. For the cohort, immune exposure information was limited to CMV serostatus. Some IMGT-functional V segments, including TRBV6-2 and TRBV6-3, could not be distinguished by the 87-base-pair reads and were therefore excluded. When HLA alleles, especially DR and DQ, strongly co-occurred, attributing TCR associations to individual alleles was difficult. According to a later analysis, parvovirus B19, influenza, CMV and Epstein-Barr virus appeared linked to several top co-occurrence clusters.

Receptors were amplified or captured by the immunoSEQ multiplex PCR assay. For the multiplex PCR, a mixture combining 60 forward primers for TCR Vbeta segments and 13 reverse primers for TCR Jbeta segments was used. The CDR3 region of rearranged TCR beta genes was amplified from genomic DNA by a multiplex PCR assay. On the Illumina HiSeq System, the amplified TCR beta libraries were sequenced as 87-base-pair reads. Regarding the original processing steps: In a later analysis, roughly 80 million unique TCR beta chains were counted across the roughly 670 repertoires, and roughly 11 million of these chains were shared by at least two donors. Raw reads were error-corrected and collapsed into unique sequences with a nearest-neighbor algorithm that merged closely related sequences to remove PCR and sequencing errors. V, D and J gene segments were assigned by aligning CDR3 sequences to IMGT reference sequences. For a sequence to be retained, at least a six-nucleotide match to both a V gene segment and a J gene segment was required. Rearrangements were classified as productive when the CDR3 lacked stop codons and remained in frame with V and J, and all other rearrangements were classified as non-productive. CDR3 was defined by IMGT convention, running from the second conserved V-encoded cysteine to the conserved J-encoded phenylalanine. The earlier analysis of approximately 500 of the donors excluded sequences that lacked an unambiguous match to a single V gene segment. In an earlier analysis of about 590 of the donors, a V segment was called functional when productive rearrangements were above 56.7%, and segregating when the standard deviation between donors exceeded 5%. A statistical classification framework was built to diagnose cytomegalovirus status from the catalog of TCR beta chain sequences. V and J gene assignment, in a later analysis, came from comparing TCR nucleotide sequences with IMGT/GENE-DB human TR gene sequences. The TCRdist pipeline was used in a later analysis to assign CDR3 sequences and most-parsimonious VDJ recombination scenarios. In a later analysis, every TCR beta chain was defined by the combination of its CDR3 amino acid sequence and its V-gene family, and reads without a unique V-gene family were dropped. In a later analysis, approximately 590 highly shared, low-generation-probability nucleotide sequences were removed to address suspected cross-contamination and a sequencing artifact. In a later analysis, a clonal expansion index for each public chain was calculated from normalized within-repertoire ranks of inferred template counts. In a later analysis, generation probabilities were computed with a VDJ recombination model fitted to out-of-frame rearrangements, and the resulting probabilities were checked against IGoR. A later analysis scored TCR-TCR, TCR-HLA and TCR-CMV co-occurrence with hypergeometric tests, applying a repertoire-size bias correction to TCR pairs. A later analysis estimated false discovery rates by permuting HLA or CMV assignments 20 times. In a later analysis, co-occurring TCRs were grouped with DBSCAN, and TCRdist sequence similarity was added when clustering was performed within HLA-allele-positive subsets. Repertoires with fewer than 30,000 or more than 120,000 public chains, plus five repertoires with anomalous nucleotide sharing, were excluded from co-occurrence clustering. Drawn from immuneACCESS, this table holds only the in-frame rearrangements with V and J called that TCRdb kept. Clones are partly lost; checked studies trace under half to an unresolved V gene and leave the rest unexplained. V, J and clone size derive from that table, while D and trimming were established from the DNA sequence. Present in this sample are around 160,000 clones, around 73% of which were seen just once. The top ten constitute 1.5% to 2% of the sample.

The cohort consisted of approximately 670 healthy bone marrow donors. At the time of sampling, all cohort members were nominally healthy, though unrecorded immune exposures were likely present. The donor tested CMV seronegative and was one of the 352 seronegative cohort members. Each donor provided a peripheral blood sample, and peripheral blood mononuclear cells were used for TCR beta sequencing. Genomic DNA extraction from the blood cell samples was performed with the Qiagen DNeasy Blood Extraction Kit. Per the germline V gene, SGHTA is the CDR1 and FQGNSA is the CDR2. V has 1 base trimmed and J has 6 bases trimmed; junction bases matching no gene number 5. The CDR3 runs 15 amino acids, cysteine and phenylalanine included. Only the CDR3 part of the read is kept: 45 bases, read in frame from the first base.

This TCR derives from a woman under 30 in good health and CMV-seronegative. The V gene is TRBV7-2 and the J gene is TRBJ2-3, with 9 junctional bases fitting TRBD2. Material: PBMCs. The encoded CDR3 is CASSLVAGGTDTQYF. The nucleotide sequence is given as TGTGCCAGCAGCTTAGTGGCGGGAGGGACGGATACGCAGTATTTT.